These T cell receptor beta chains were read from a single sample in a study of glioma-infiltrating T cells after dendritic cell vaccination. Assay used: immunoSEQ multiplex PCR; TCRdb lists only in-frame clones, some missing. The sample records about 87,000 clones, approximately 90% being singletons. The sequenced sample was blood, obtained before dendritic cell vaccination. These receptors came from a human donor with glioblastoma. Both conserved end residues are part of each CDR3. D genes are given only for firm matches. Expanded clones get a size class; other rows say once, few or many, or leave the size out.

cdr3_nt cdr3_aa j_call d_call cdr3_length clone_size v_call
TGTGCCAGCAGTGAGGCTAGCGGGAGCTCTGGGTCCGGGGAGCAGTACTTC CASSEASGSSGSGEQYF TRBJ2-7 TRBD2 17 . TRBV6-1
TGCGCCAGCAGCGCCGGGACAGGAGAAGCTTTCTTT CASSAGTGEAFF TRBJ1-1 TRBD1 12 . TRBV5-1
TGTGCCAGTAGTCTCGGACGGGGATACAATGAGCAGTTCTTC CASSLGRGYNEQFF TRBJ2-1 . 14 . TRBV19
TGTGCCAGCAGCCTACAGGGGGCGCCTGGGGCCAACGTCCTGACTTTC CASSLQGAPGANVLTF TRBJ2-6 TRBD1 16 . TRBV6-6
TGTGCCAGCAGACTACAGGGGGACACTGAAGCTTTCTTT CASRLQGDTEAFF TRBJ1-1 TRBD1 13 . TRBV7-8
TGTGCCAGCAACAAGACCGGGACTAGCGGGAGGTACGAGCAGTTCTTC CASNKTGTSGRYEQFF TRBJ2-1 TRBD2 16 . TRBV27
TGCGCCAGCAGCTTGGGGGGGGGTTCGGACGAGCAGTACTTC CASSLGGGSDEQYF TRBJ2-7 TRBD2 14 once TRBV5-1
TGCGCCAGCAGCTCCAAGAGGGGGGGGATCCAAGAGACCCAGTACTTC CASSSKRGGIQETQYF TRBJ2-5 . 16 . TRBV5-1
TGTGCCAGCACCAGAATGGTAGCGGGAGGGTCCCTGCAGGAGCAGTACTTC CASTRMVAGGSLQEQYF TRBJ2-7 TRBD2 17 . TRBV2
TGTGCCAGCCGGGGGTACAGGGGAACTGGCTACACCTTC CASRGYRGTGYTF TRBJ1-2 TRBD1 13 . TRBV6-1
TGTGCCAGCAGTTTATCGCAGGGCACTGAGCAGTTCTTC CASSLSQGTEQFF TRBJ2-1 . 13 . TRBV27
TGCAGCGTTGCGGATACGCAGTATTTT CSVADTQYF TRBJ2-3 . 9 . TRBV29-1
TGTGCCAGTAGCCCTCCAGGTAGGGGCAGGGGAGCTGAAGCTTTCTTT CASSPPGRGRGAEAFF TRBJ1-1 . 16 . TRBV19
TGCGCCAGCAGCTCGGGACAGGGGGCGAACACCGGGGAGCTGTTTTTT CASSSGQGANTGELFF TRBJ2-2 TRBD1 16 . TRBV5-1
TGTGCCAGCAGCTCCCGGGGTTTCATGAACACTGAAGCTTTCTTT CASSSRGFMNTEAFF TRBJ1-1 . 15 once TRBV7-8
TGTGCCAGCAGTCTTAGGTCGGGGGGACGGGGCTACACCTTC CASSLRSGGRGYTF TRBJ1-2 . 14 . TRBV6-6
TGTGCCAGCAGCAACGAGAAGGGAGAGGGAACAGATACGCAGTATTTT CASSNEKGEGTDTQYF TRBJ2-3 . 16 once TRBV7-6
TGTGCCAGCAAAGCCCGACAGCACGGCACCTATGGCTACACCTTC CASKARQHGTYGYTF TRBJ1-2 . 15 once TRBV2
TGTGCCAGCAGCAGGTCGGGGGGTCAGGCTCAAGAGACCCAGTACTTC CASSRSGGQAQETQYF TRBJ2-5 TRBD2 16 once TRBV5-4
TGTGCCAGCGCCGTAACAGGGGCGTCTGGCTACACCTTC CASAVTGASGYTF TRBJ1-2 TRBD1 13 . TRBV6-5
TGTGCCAGCAGGACGGACAGGGCTGTCAATCAGCCCCAGCATTTT CASRTDRAVNQPQHF TRBJ1-5 TRBD1 15 . TRBV2
TGTGCCAGCAGCAAACCAGGACAGGGGGGGACTGAAGCTTTCTTT CASSKPGQGGTEAFF TRBJ1-1 . 15 . TRBV21-1
TGTGCCAGGATGGACACAATGAACACTGAAGCTTTCTTT CARMDTMNTEAFF TRBJ1-1 . 13 . TRBV6-1
TGTGCCAGCAGCTCTGACAAGAGCTCCTACAATGAGCAGTTCTTC CASSSDKSSYNEQFF TRBJ2-1 . 15 once TRBV11-3
TGCAGCGCTGGACAGGGTAGCAATCAGCCCCAGCATTTT CSAGQGSNQPQHF TRBJ1-5 TRBD1 13 . TRBV29-1
TGTGCCACCAGCAGAGAAGCGGGCGTCTCCTACGAGCAGTACTTC CATSREAGVSYEQYF TRBJ2-7 . 15 . TRBV15
TGCAGCGTTGAAGATCAGAAAGGGAGGAGCGGTCGGCAGTACTTC CSVEDQKGRSGRQYF TRBJ2-7 . 15 . TRBV29-1
TGTGCCAGCAGCCCCCGCTTTAGTGGGGCCAACGTCCTGACTTTC CASSPRFSGANVLTF TRBJ2-6 . 15 . TRBV9
TGTGCCAGTAGTATATGGCGGGACGTGGCGGGAAACACCATATATTTT CASSIWRDVAGNTIYF TRBJ1-3 . 16 . TRBV19
TGTGCCAGCAGGGAACGGACAGCTGATAGCAATCAGCCCCAGCATTTT CASRERTADSNQPQHF TRBJ1-5 . 16 . TRBV2
TGTGCCAGCCAGGGCTCCTACGAGCAGTACTTC CASQGSYEQYF TRBJ2-7 . 11 . TRBV19
TGCGCCAGCAGCTGGGGAGACAGGGCCTATGAGCAGTTCTTC CASSWGDRAYEQFF TRBJ2-1 TRBD1 14 . TRBV5-1
TGTGCCAGCCCCATGGGACAGACACACTCAAGCTCCTACAATGAGCAGTTCTTC CASPMGQTHSSSYNEQFF TRBJ2-1 . 18 . TRBV21-1
TGTGCCAGCAGCCCCACGGGAGAGGGGGAGACCCAGTACTTC CASSPTGEGETQYF TRBJ2-5 . 14 medium-sized TRBV5-4
TGTGCCAGCAGCCCGCCCGGGACAGGGAGGATTCGGGGCTACACCTTC CASSPPGTGRIRGYTF TRBJ1-2 TRBD1 16 . TRBV7-2